This TCR beta chain was found in a study of cytomegalovirus exposure and HLA in healthy donors. Notes on the study in general: At a 0.05 false discovery rate, a later analysis found 16,951 TCR beta sequences to be associated with HLA alleles.

This CDR3 has 15 amino acids. Between the trimmed V and J ends, which lost 2 bases and 2 bases, there was a span of 10 bases. Germline CDR1 reads SEHNR; CDR2 reads FQNEAQ (reference sequence). The PCR employed 60 Vbeta primers together with 13 Jbeta primers. Profiling relied on immunoSEQ multiplex PCR, and the TCRdb table lists in-frame clones only, not all of them. Of around 150,000 clones in the sample, almost 85% were seen once. Notes on this clone: What it binds is not known.

The chain is built from TRBV7-9 and TRBJ2-1; tentatively, D is TRBD1 (6 bases). The specimen sequenced was PBMCs. The TCR originated in a man aged 25 to 40 in good health and CMV-seropositive. CDR3: CASSLKGGTYNEQFF. For the CDR3, the DNA is TGTGCCAGCAGCTTAAAAGGGGGAACCTACAATGAGCAGTTCTTC.